Each of the 17 T cell receptor beta chains below was sequenced from the same sample in a study of control samples from healthy donors and cancer patients. Data came from immunoSEQ multiplex PCR; TCRdb stores just in-frame clones and leaves some out. The table includes 150,000 to 200,000 clones, approximately 86% detected once. Material: blood. Receptors originate from a man between 18 and 35 years old in good health.

The V and J genes are TRBV30 and TRBJ1-4; TRBD1 agrees at 9 bases. Germline CDR1 GTSNPN, CDR2 SVGIG (reference sequence). The junction had 7 bases not matched to a gene; V was cut back by 2 bases and J by 12 bases. The CDR3 consists of 13 residues. The CDR3 reads CAWSPGTGYQLFF. The CDR3 DNA sequence: TGTGCCTGGAGTCCCGGGACAGGGTACCAACTGTTTTTT.

The chain joins TRBV4-2 to TRBJ2-5, with D tentatively TRBD2 (5 bases). This CDR3 is built from 14 residues. Trimming removed 4 bases at V and 1 base at J, with 10 bases between. The germline V gene encodes CDR1 LGHNA and CDR2 YNFKEQ. CDR3 in amino acids: CASSPDWGQETQYF. The CDR3 DNA follows: TGTGCCAGCAGCCCGGACTGGGGCCAAGAGACCCAGTACTTC.

The V call is TRBV6-5, the J call TRBJ2-5; the match to TRBD2 covers 10 bases. Per the germline V gene, CDR1 is MNHEY and CDR2 is SVGAGI. Trimming cost V 1 base and J 0 bases; bases outside gene matches: 2. This CDR3 comprises 16 residues. DNA for the CDR3: TGTGCCAGCAGTTACTTTAGCGGGGGGTACCAAGAGACCCAGTACTTC. Residues: CASSYFSGGYQETQYF.

As regards this clone: At one of its ends the junction is not consistent with the germline gene, which may arise from a read error. The chain carries TRBV27 and TRBJ2-6; TRBD1 matches 10 bases. Germline lookup yields CDR1 MNHEY and CDR2 SMNVEV (reference sequence). The CDR3 has 19 amino acids. CDR3 nucleotide sequence: TGTGCCAGCAGTTTAGGGACGGACAGGGGGGCGTTGGGGGCCAACGTCCTGGCTTTC. It specifies CASSLGTDRGALGANVLAF. Full variable domain (rest looked up from reference TRBV27 and TRBJ2-6): EAQVTQNPRYLITVTGKKLTVTCSQNMNHEYMSWYRQDPGLGLRQIYYSMNVEVTDKGDVPEGYKVSRKEKRNFPLILESPSPNQTSLYFCASSLGTDRGALGANVLAFGAGSRLTVL.

In this sample, this clone turned up a few times. V is TRBV6-6 and J is TRBJ1-3; D possibly corresponds to TRBD1 (5 bases). This CDR3 contains 13 residues. Germline V gives CDR1 MNHNY, CDR2 SVGAGI (reference sequence). Trimming removed 10 bases from V and 0 bases from J, with 10 bases in between. The CDR3 coding sequence is TGTGCCACTAGACAGAACTCTGGAAACACCATATATTTT. Translated, it gives CATRQNSGNTIYF.

The chain links TRBV5-1 to TRBJ2-3; TRBD2 matches at 9 bases. The CDR3 loop spans 16 amino acids. Germline CDR1 SGHRS, CDR2 YFSETQ. V gave up 4 bases and J gave up 0 bases; unmatched junction bases: 6. As DNA, the CDR3 is TGCGCCAGCAGCCCTCCTAGCGGGGCTAGCACAGATACGCAGTATTTT. Its translation: CASSPPSGASTDTQYF.

This CDR3 reads CASMPRSSNTQYF. The CDR3 bases are TGTGCCAGCATGCCGAGATCTTCAAACACGCAGTATTTT. The genes are TRBV25-1 and TRBJ2-3; D gene ambiguous. Germline-derived CDR1 and CDR2 are MGHDK and SYGVNS. The CDR3 covers 13 residues. V lost 7 bases to trimming and J lost 9 bases, with 17 bases between them.

CDR3: CAGSPGAADEQFF. CDR3 bases: TGTGCGGGCTCACCGGGGGCCGCAGATGAGCAGTTCTTC. The J gene is TRBJ2-1, the V gene TRBV28; TRBD1 or TRBD2 may be the D gene (6 bases each). Germline lookup yields CDR1 MDHEN and CDR2 SYDVKM. This CDR3 spans 13 amino acids.

This clone has a handful of counts. The chain combines TRBV19 with TRBJ2-7; D remains ambiguous. The CDR3 sequence is 13 residues long. V lost 2 bases to trimming and J lost 1 base, with 6 bases between them. Germline lookup yields CDR1 LNHDA and CDR2 SQIVND (reference sequence). CDR3: CASSITVSYEQYF. The CDR3 coding sequence is TGTGCCAGTAGTATAACGGTATCCTACGAGCAGTACTTC.

The rearrangement uses TRBV27 and TRBJ1-2; D gene unclear. Germline V gives CDR1 MNHEY, CDR2 SMNVEV (reference sequence). V lost 0 bases and J lost 4, with 12 bases in between. The length of the CDR3 is 15 residues. This CDR3 is CASSLSGSRPYGYTF. In DNA, the CDR3 is TGTGCCAGCAGTTTATCAGGGTCACGGCCCTATGGCTACACCTTC.

This clone has only a few counts. The chain recombines TRBV5-4 with TRBJ2-1; D unclear. Trimming removed 0 bases at V and 5 bases at J, with 12 bases between. This CDR3 has 15 residues. Germline V gene lookup returns CDR1 SGHNT and CDR2 YYREEE (reference sequence). The CDR3 spells CASSLVRTGNNEQFF. In DNA form, the CDR3 reads TGTGCCAGCAGCTTGGTAAGAACTGGAAACAATGAGCAGTTCTTC.

The genes are TRBV5-1 and TRBJ1-1; tentatively, D is TRBD1 (5 bases). CDR1 and CDR2 (germline): SGHRS, YFSETQ. This CDR3 contains 13 residues. V lost 5 bases, J lost 1 base, and 9 bases lay in between. The chain's CDR3 is CASRTGGNTEAFF. Written as DNA, the CDR3 is TGCGCCAGCAGAACTGGGGGGAACACTGAAGCTTTCTTT.

The J gene is TRBJ1-4, the V gene TRBV7-2, with D perhaps TRBD1 (5 bases). Germline-derived CDR1 and CDR2 are SGHTA and FQGNSA. The V end was cut by 1 base, the J end by 5 bases, with 11 bases between. The CDR3 loop spans 15 amino acids. CDR3 sequence reads: CASSLDGRANEKLFF. In DNA, the CDR3 is TGTGCCAGCAGCTTAGATGGCAGGGCGAATGAAAAACTGTTTTTT.

At least ten counts were recorded for this clone. The chain combines TRBV2 with TRBJ2-7; D possibly corresponds to TRBD2 (6 bases). V was shortened by 7 bases and J by 6 bases, with 16 bases between the two germline ends. Germline V gene sequence: CDR1 SNHLY, CDR2 FYNNEI. The CDR3 totals 13 residues. CDR3 sequence (DNA): TGTGCCAGCACCCTTATTGGCGGGGCCGAGCAGTACTTC. It translates to CASTLIGGAEQYF. Full variable domain (remainder filled in from reference TRBV2 and TRBJ2-7): EPEVTQTPSHQVTQMGQEVILRCVPISNHLYFYWYRQILGQKVEFLVSFYNNEISEKSEIFDDQFSVERPDGSNFTLKIRSTKLEDSAMYFCASTLIGGAEQYFGPGTRLTVT.

This clone was seen only a few times. The genes are TRBV19 and TRBJ2-5, with D hard to call. Germline CDR1 LNHDA, CDR2 SQIVND (reference sequence). The V end was cut by 6 bases, the J end by 5 bases, with 7 bases between. This CDR3 spans 11 amino acids. CDR3 nucleotide sequence: TGTGCCAGTAGCAGCCTGGAGACCCAGTACTTC. Its protein product is CASSSLETQYF.

V usage is TRBV6-1 and J usage is TRBJ1-5; TRBD1 is a possible D gene (5 bases). The germline gives CDR1 MNHNS, CDR2 SASEGT. V shed 4 bases and J shed 3 bases, with 10 bases lying between them. The CDR3 totals 14 residues. CDR3 nucleotides: TGTGCCAGCAGTGCAACAGGCCTCAATCAGCCCCAGCATTTT. This gives the protein CASSATGLNQPQHF.

The chain couples TRBV7-3 to TRBJ2-3; 8 bases line up with TRBD2. Germline-derived CDR1 and CDR2 are SGHTA and FQGTGA. The trim removed 10 bases at V and 2 bases at J, leaving 11 bases unmatched. The CDR3 spans 15 residues. The CDR3 loop reads CAIPLGRGVTDTQYF. CDR3 nucleotides: TGTGCCATCCCCCTTGGGCGGGGGGTCACAGATACGCAGTATTTT.